Listed below are T cell receptor beta chains from one sample, sequenced in a study of blood T cells in healthy people across ages. One entry per CDR3 protein results from TCRdb running MiXCR on the 5' RACE reads. This sample yields around 800,000 distinct CDR3 sequences, of which 44% are seen a single time; 15% to 25% belongs to the top ten. The sample was blood. The receptors shown here come from a man in his fifties or sixties in good health. Each CDR3 is given with its conserved first and last residue. D genes are given only for firm matches. The size entry is marked missing in some rows and otherwise reads once, few, many or a size class.

TRBD2,TRBJ2-1,TRBV4-3,17,few,CASSQGTSGTLHNEQFF,TGCGCCAGCAGCCAAGGGACTAGCGGTACCCTTCACAATGAGCAGTTCTTC
.,TRBJ2-1,TRBV2,12,.,CASTRDINEQFF,TGTGCCAGCACTCGGGACATCAATGAGCAGTTCTTC
TRBD1,TRBJ2-7,TRBV2,15,.,CASRDRVPVSYEQYF,TGTGCCAGCAGGGACAGGGTTCCCGTCTCCTACGAGCAGTACTTC
.,TRBJ1-5,TRBV10-3,16,few,CAISESDRGRGQPQHF,TGTGCCATCAGTGAGTCTGACCGGGGGCGCGGTCAGCCCCAGCATTTT
.,TRBJ1-4,TRBV10-3,15,.,CAISESRGGGEKLFF,TGTGCCATCAGTGAGTCCCGCGGGGGGGGCGAAAAACTGTTTTTT
.,TRBJ2-3,TRBV11-3,16,.,CASSKTTFVSTDTQYF,TGTGCCAGCAGCAAGACCACCTTCGTGAGCACAGATACGCAGTATTTT
TRBD2,TRBJ2-5,TRBV7-8,17,.,CASSLEPGLALGETQYF,TGTGCCAGCAGCTTAGAGCCGGGACTAGCGCTGGGAGAGACCCAGTACTTC
.,TRBJ2-7,TRBV15,13,few,CATSSKGTYEQYF,TGTGCCACCAGCAGTAAAGGGACCTACGAGCAGTACTTC
.,TRBJ2-6,TRBV11-2,15,.,CASWGEDSGANVLTF,TGTGCCAGCTGGGGGGAGGACTCTGGGGCCAACGTCCTGACTTTC
TRBD2,TRBJ2-7,TRBV28,15,.,CASSPTSGGRYEQYF,TGTGCCAGCAGCCCCACTAGCGGGGGGCGGTACGAGCAGTACTTC
TRBD2,TRBJ2-5,TRBV2,16,.,CASSELSGDYQETQYF,TGTGCCAGCAGTGAACTAAGCGGGGACTACCAAGAGACCCAGTACTTC
.,TRBJ1-2,TRBV7-2,15,few,CASSLTDRNNYGYTF,TGTGCCAGCAGCTTGACAGATAGAAATAACTATGGCTACACCTTC
.,TRBJ2-1,TRBV4-3,15,few,CASSQDRAESYEQFF,TGCGCCAGCAGCCAAGATAGGGCGGAATCTTATGAGCAGTTCTTC
.,TRBJ2-5,TRBV7-6,18,few,CASSLVYISAGAEETQYF,TGTGCCAGCAGCTTAGTATATATTTCGGCGGGGGCAGAAGAGACCCAGTACTTC
.,TRBJ1-6,TRBV6-5,16,.,CACSYSSRLGNSPLHF,TGTGCCTGCAGTTACTCGAGCAGGCTAGGGAATTCACCCCTCCACTTT
.,TRBJ2-5,TRBV5-1,16,.,CASSSRRAVWEETQYF,TGCGCCAGCAGCTCCCGGCGGGCCGTCTGGGAAGAGACCCAGTACTTC
.,TRBJ1-4,TRBV3-1,14,.,CASSRKSTNEKLFF,TGTGCCAGCAGTCGAAAATCAACTAATGAAAAACTGTTTTTT
.,TRBJ1-6,TRBV7-9,14,.,CASSHGPNNSPLHF,TGTGCCAGCAGCCACGGACCGAATAATTCACCCCTCCACTTT
TRBD1,TRBJ2-5,TRBV20-1,14,.,CSARASRGLETRYF,TGCAGTGCTAGGGCGTCCAGGGGGCTTGAGACCCGGTACTTC
.,TRBJ1-2,TRBV6-6,14,.,CASRNVWGDYGYTF,TGTGCCAGCAGAAACGTGTGGGGGGACTATGGCTACACCTTC
TRBD1,TRBJ2-3,TRBV9,16,few,CASSVGGQASTDTQYF,TGTGCCAGCAGCGTAGGGGGACAGGCCAGCACAGATACGCAGTATTTT
.,TRBJ2-3,TRBV12-3/TRBV12-4,16,few,CASSLESGPNTDTQYF,TGTGCCAGCAGTTTAGAGAGCGGGCCTAACACAGATACGCAGTATTTT
.,TRBJ2-7,TRBV13,14,.,CASSFGVSLYEQYF,TGTGCCAGCAGCTTTGGTGTCAGCCTCTACGAGCAGTACTTC
.,TRBJ2-3,TRBV5-1,14,.,CASSLAWVSDTQYF,TGCGCCAGCAGCTTGGCATGGGTGTCAGATACGCAGTATTTT
.,TRBJ2-5,TRBV5-1,13,.,CASKESNQETQYF,TGCGCCAGCAAGGAAAGCAACCAAGAGACCCAGTACTTC
TRBD2,TRBJ2-7,TRBV20-1,14,many,CSARMETSGYEQYF,TGCAGTGCTAGAATGGAGACTAGCGGGTACGAGCAGTACTTC
TRBD2,TRBJ2-1,TRBV4-3,16,few,CASSRGRLAGDNEQFF,TGCGCCAGCAGCCGGGGGAGACTAGCGGGGGACAATGAGCAGTTCTTC
TRBD1,TRBJ2-7,TRBV27,15,many,CASSLSRDSSYEQYF,TGTGCCAGCAGTTTGTCCCGGGACAGCTCCTACGAGCAGTACTTC
.,TRBJ2-1,TRBV9,16,few,CASSVAKGGWYNEQFF,TGTGCCAGCAGCGTAGCTAAGGGGGGGTGGTACAATGAGCAGTTCTTC
TRBD1,TRBJ2-7,TRBV10-3,14,.,CAISVRQGAYEQYF,TGTGCCATCAGTGTGAGACAGGGCGCCTACGAGCAGTACTTC
.,TRBJ2-2,TRBV27,15,.,CASSFAGGGTGELFF,TGTGCCAGCAGTTTCGCCGGGGGCGGCACCGGGGAGCTGTTTTTT
.,TRBJ2-6,TRBV24-1,16,few,CATETSGSSGANVLTF,TGTGCCACCGAAACCTCAGGGAGCTCTGGGGCCAACGTCCTGACTTTC
TRBD1,TRBJ2-7,TRBV6-5,16,.,CASDWDRMNPYYEQYF,TGTGCCAGCGACTGGGACAGAATGAACCCCTACTACGAGCAGTACTTC